This T cell receptor (beta chain) was captured by sequencing in a study of shared clonotypes between healthy human individuals. TCRdb keeps only in-frame clones here, not all; method: immunoSEQ multiplex PCR. The profile shows hundreds of thousands of clones, around three quarters of them singletons. Trimming removed 0 bases from V and 6 bases from J, with 12 bases in between. This CDR3 is 15 amino acids long. Germline lookup yields CDR1 LNHNV and CDR2 YYDKDF (reference sequence). This clone was observed a few times. Unsorted samples relied on 80 million to 90 million PBMCs, which served as the source of genomic DNA.

Sequenced sample: PBMCs. This TCR was sampled from a woman aged 40 to 50 in good health. Some clones in this sample may be carry-over from other donors' samples. The chain uses TRBV15 and TRBJ1-5; possibly TRBD1 for D (6 bases). The CDR3 DNA follows: TGTGCCACCAGCAGAGATAATCAGGGGTCTCAGCCCCAGCATTTT. It specifies CATSRDNQGSQPQHF.